The 20 T cell receptor beta chains presented below share a single source sample, sequenced in a study of blood T cell repertoires in COVID-19. Profiling relied on immunoSEQ multiplex PCR, and the TCRdb table lists in-frame clones only, not all of them. The sample has over 95,000 clones, 85% seen once; the top ten hold about an eighth. The sample consisted of peripheral blood. The receptors were sampled from a human donor in a cohort sampled during active COVID-19.

The genes are TRBV29-1 and TRBJ2-6; TRBD1 is a possible D gene (5 bases). The V and J ends lost 2 bases and 0 bases respectively, with 8 bases between them. Germline assignment: CDR1 SQVTM and CDR2 ANQGSEA. The CDR3 runs to 15 residues. CDR3 DNA: TGCAGCGTTGAAAGGGGTTCCTCTGGGGCCAACGTCCTGACTTTC. Its protein product is CSVERGSSGANVLTF.

The gene calls are TRBV29-1 and TRBJ1-1; D is undetermined. The germline V gene has CDR1 SQVTM and CDR2 ANQGSEA. The CDR3 contains 13 residues. V was shortened by 4 bases and J by 1 base, with 10 bases between the two germline ends. This CDR3 reads CSVVGVANTEAFF. CDR3 nucleotide sequence: TGCAGCGTTGTCGGGGTTGCGAACACTGAAGCTTTCTTT.

The V call is TRBV6-5, the J call TRBJ2-7, with TRBD2 identical over 14 bases. Germline CDR1 reads MNHEY; CDR2 reads SVGAGI. CDR3 length: 14 amino acids. Trimming at V came to 7 bases and at J to 3 bases, leaving 2 bases not matched to a gene. CDR3 sequence reads: CASIGTSGSYEQYF. CDR3 nucleotides: TGTGCCAGCATTGGGACTAGCGGGAGCTACGAGCAGTACTTC.

The chain uses TRBV7-2 and TRBJ1-1, with D possibly matching TRBD1 (5 bases). Germline V gene sequence: CDR1 SGHTA, CDR2 FQGNSA. V lost 6 bases and J 5 bases, leaving 13 bases between the germline ends. This CDR3 spans 13 amino acids. Here the CDR3 reads CASSRQKGTEAFF. The CDR3 coding sequence is TGTGCCAGCAGTAGACAGAAGGGGACTGAAGCTTTCTTT. Using reference TRBV7-2 and TRBJ1-1 for the parts outside the CDR3, the full variable domain is GAGVSQSPSNKVTEKGKDVELRCDPISGHTALYWYRQSLGQGLEFLIYFQGNSAPDKSGLPSDRFSAERTGGSVSTLTIQRTQQEDSAVYLCASSRQKGTEAFFGQGTRLTVV.

This clone was detected once. The chain links TRBV28 to TRBJ1-5; 11 positions match TRBD1. CDR3 length: 19 amino acids. V gave up 6 bases and J gave up 0 bases; unmatched junction bases: 13. Germline V gene data show CDR1 as MDHEN and CDR2 as SYDVKM. The CDR3: CASRVPGQGVLYSNQPQHF. CDR3 nucleotide sequence: TGTGCCAGCAGGGTTCCGGGACAGGGGGTCCTCTATAGCAATCAGCCCCAGCATTTT.

The rearrangement joins TRBV4-3 to TRBJ2-1, with a tentative D call TRBD1 (7 bases). The CDR3 is 14 residues long. The ends were cut back, 0 bases at V and 11 bases at J, with 14 bases in the middle. Germline V gene sequence: CDR1 LGHNA, CDR2 YSLEER. The CDR3 loop is CASSQDGSGGKQFF. In nucleotides, the CDR3 is TGCGCCAGCAGCCAAGATGGATCAGGGGGGAAGCAGTTCTTC.

CDR3 protein: CASSLMTEPNTGELFF. DNA of the CDR3: TGTGCCAGCAGCTTAATGACGGAGCCGAACACCGGGGAGCTGTTTTTT. V and J are TRBV7-3 and TRBJ2-2; D gene uncertain. The ends were cut back, 1 base at V and 0 bases at J, with 9 bases in the middle. Per germline, CDR1 SGHTA and CDR2 FQGTGA. CDR3 length: 16 amino acids.

This chain uses TRBV4-3 with TRBJ2-7, with D maybe TRBD1 (6 bases). This CDR3 is built from 15 residues. The V gene lost 1 base and the J gene lost 7 bases, with 17 bases spanning the gap. The germline V gene encodes CDR1 LGHNA and CDR2 YSLEER. CDR3 nucleotide sequence: TGCGCCAGCAGCCAAGGCGACGATAGGGGGTGGGAGCAGTACTTC. Its protein product is CASSQGDDRGWEQYF.

This sequence joins TRBV21-1 and TRBJ1-5; the table's D call, TRBD1, has no DNA check behind it. TRBV21-1 is flagged as a pseudogene. The CDR3 consists of 14 residues. The CDR3 loop reads CARSIQGAWQPQHF. The CDR3 nucleotides are TGTGCCAGGAGCATACAGGGGGCCTGGCAGCCCCAGCATTTT.

The genes are TRBV28 and TRBJ2-3; 7 bases are shared with TRBD2. The junction had 11 bases not matched to a gene; V was cut back by 8 bases and J by 3 bases. CDR3 size: 15 residues. The V gene's germline CDR1 is MDHEN and CDR2 SYDVKM. CDR3 region: CASGPLRGVTDTQYF. As DNA, the CDR3 is TGTGCCAGCGGACCCCTCCGGGGGGTGACAGATACGCAGTATTTT.

This clone has only one observation. The CDR3 loop reads CATSDVGSTDTQYF. The CDR3 DNA reads TGTGCCACCAGTGATGTCGGGAGCACAGATACGCAGTATTTT. This chain links TRBV24-1 with TRBJ2-3; the D is unclear. The CDR3 runs to 14 residues. Germline CDR1 and CDR2: KGHDR and SFDVKD. V lost 3 bases and J 0 bases, leaving 6 bases between the germline ends.

This chain uses TRBV5-4 with TRBJ2-1; 10 bases line up with TRBD2. Per the germline V gene, CDR1 is SGHNT and CDR2 is YYREEE (reference sequence). This CDR3 spans 18 amino acids. J lost 7 bases, V lost 2 bases, and 15 bases had no gene match. The CDR3 coding sequence is TGTGCCAGCAGCTTAGGTTACGGCCCACCAGCGGGGGGGAATGAGCAGTTCTTC. Its translation: CASSLGYGPPAGGNEQFF.

The rearrangement uses TRBV6-5 and TRBJ2-7, with D perhaps matching TRBD1 (5 bases). The CDR3 has 13 residues. CDR1 MNHEY and CDR2 SVGAGI come from the germline V gene. The V end lost 2 bases, the J end lost 3 bases, and 8 bases lay between the germline ends. CDR3: CASSYRGVYEQYF. In DNA, the CDR3 is TGTGCCAGCAGTTACAGGGGTGTCTACGAGCAGTACTTC.

The CDR3 spells CASKGGTGPNQPQHF. CDR3 DNA: TGTGCCAGCAAGGGTGGGACAGGACCCAATCAGCCCCAGCATTTT. The rearrangement links TRBV2 to TRBJ1-5, with 8 nucleotides matching TRBD1. The germline CDR1 and CDR2 sequences are SNHLY and FYNNEI. V gave up 7 bases and J gave up 3 bases; unmatched junction bases: 8. The CDR3 extends over 15 amino acids.

The chain joins TRBV4-3 to TRBJ2-1; a weak D match, TRBD1 (7 bases). Germline values: CDR1 LGHNA, CDR2 YSLEER. The germline V and J ends were trimmed by 1 base and 8 bases, with 15 bases remaining between them. CDR3 length equals 15 residues. The CDR3 DNA sequence: TGCGCCAGCAGCCAAGGGCGGAGGGGGCGCGATGAGCAGTTCTTC. This encodes CASSQGRRGRDEQFF.

The V and J genes are TRBV20-1 and TRBJ1-4; possible D gene TRBD1, 5 bases. This CDR3 has 11 residues. CDR1 is DFQATT and CDR2 is SNEGSKA in the germline V gene (reference sequence). V was pared by 6 bases and J by 7 bases, with 9 bases between. CDR3 coding DNA: TGCAGTGCCCCGGGGGGTGAAAAACTGTTTTTT. Its translation is CSAPGGEKLFF.

As DNA, the CDR3 is TGTGCCAGCAGCTTGACGGGGAATCAGCCCCAGCATTTT. Translated: CASSLTGNQPQHF. V is TRBV27 and J is TRBJ1-5; D remains ambiguous. CDR3 length equals 13 residues. The V end lost 6 bases, the J end lost 4 bases, and 10 bases lay between the germline ends. Germline V lookup: CDR1 MNHEY, CDR2 SMNVEV (reference sequence).

The CDR3 nucleotides are TGTGCCAGCAGTCCCAACTCTGGGGCCAACGTCCTGACTTTC. Translated: CASSPNSGANVLTF. The chain has TRBV6-4 and TRBJ2-6; D is unclear. V dropped 5 bases and J dropped 0 bases, with 5 bases sitting between them. The CDR3 is made up of 14 amino acids. Germline CDR1 MRHNA, CDR2 SNTAGT.

The chain is built from TRBV5-1 and TRBJ2-2; 7 nucleotides line up with TRBD1. CDR1 is SGHRS, CDR2 YFSETQ, per germline. V dropped 0 bases and J dropped 0; count of bases not matched to a gene: 2. The CDR3 consists of 16 residues. DNA of the CDR3: TGCGCCAGCAGCTTGGAGGGACAGACGAACACCGGGGAGCTGTTTTTT. This translates into CASSLEGQTNTGELFF.

The chain recombines TRBV7-8 with TRBJ1-2; a possible D gene is TRBD1 (5 bases). The CDR3 has 14 amino acids. Trimming pared 2 bases from V and 3 bases from J, leaving 10 bases between. Germline CDR1 and CDR2: SGHVS and FQNEAQ. CDR3 in amino acids: CASSLSSGYYGYTF. CDR3 nucleotides: TGTGCCAGCAGCTTAAGCTCAGGGTACTATGGCTACACCTTC.